This TCR beta chain was profiled in a study of T-cell reconstitution after alpha-beta-depleted transplantation in children. The germline V gene encodes CDR1 DFQATT and CDR2 SNEGSKA (reference sequence). The length of the CDR3 is 13 residues. V gave up 6 bases and J gave up 2 bases; unmatched junction bases: 5. The authors prepared the TCRbeta library with unique molecular identifiers. TCRdb independently ran MiXCR on the PCR reads; one entry per CDR3 protein. This table holds just under 250,000 distinct CDR3 sequences, about 26% found once. Study-level results: The authors attributed T-cell counts and diversity one year after transplant mostly to newly produced T cells. Reportedly, alpha-beta T cells present about two months post-transplant originated from several hundred expanded clones of graft origin.

Remarks on this clonotype: Its target is unknown.

Here the sequenced sample was PBMCs, taken before TCRalphabeta/CD19-depleted stem cell transplant. The chain employs TRBV20-1 and TRBJ2-7; 9 positions agree with TRBD2. This clonotype originated in a girl under 10 years old with Fanconi anemia, due to receive a stem cell transplant. The CDR3 is CSAPGLAAYEQYF. In nucleotides, the CDR3 is TGCAGTGCCCCGGGACTAGCAGCCTACGAGCAGTACTTC.